The 26 T cell receptor beta chains given below trace back to one sample, sequenced in a study of T cells in localized non-small cell lung cancer. Libraries were prepared by immunoSEQ multiplex PCR; TCRdb keeps only in-frame clonotypes and omits some of them. The repertoire holds about 43,000 clones, with 90% to 95% as singletons. This specimen was PBMCs, taken before any cancer treatment. The source of these receptors is a woman aged 35-75 years with stage II lung adenocarcinoma.

The J gene is TRBJ1-1, the V gene TRBV10-1, with D perhaps TRBD1 (6 bases). Trimming pared 6 bases from V and 4 bases from J, leaving 12 bases between. This CDR3 is 13 amino acids long. CDR1 and CDR2 from the germline V gene are WNHNN and SYGVQD (reference sequence). CDR3 coding DNA: TGCGCCAGCAGCAGGGGAGGGAGCACTGAAGCTTTCTTT. This gives the protein CASSRGGSTEAFF.

To note about this clone: A junction end diverges from the germline sequence, so it may reflect a read error. The sample contains more than one DNA sequence encoding this CDR3. The chain combines TRBV5-1 with TRBJ2-7; 11 bases map to TRBD2. CDR1 is SGHRS and CDR2 is YFSETQ in the germline V gene. The CDR3 sequence is 14 residues long. The CDR3 loop reads CASTMGLADHEQYF. In nucleotides, the CDR3 is TGCGCAAGCACTATGGGACTAGCGGACCACGAGCAGTACTTC.

V usage is TRBV19 and J usage is TRBJ1-5; D unclear. Trimming cost V 3 bases and J 5 bases, with 11 bases left between them. The CDR3 is 14 amino acids. The germline gives CDR1 LNHDA, CDR2 SQIVND (reference sequence). The CDR3 nucleotides read TGTGCCAGTAGTATGGAAGTATGCGATCAGCCCCAGCATTTT. This codes for CASSMEVCDQPQHF.

V is TRBV27 and J is TRBJ2-1; TRBD2 matches at 9 bases. This CDR3 contains 13 residues. With 5 bases clipped from V and 15 bases from J, the junction kept 11 bases outside the gene matches. Germline CDR1 and CDR2: MNHEY and SMNVEV (reference sequence). The CDR3 region has the DNA TGTGCCAGCAGTATAAGTAGCGGGAGCACCGGGTTCTTC. Protein: CASSISSGSTGFF.

The chain employs TRBV28 and TRBJ2-6, with 9 positions matching TRBD1. The V gene end was trimmed by 6 bases and the J gene end by 1 base; junction bases not matched to a gene: 10. The CDR3 is 18 residues long. Germline V gives CDR1 MDHEN, CDR2 SYDVKM. In DNA, the CDR3 is TGTGCCAGCAGACTTACAGGGGGCGCACGATCTGGGGCCAACGTCCTGACTTTC. It encodes CASRLTGGARSGANVLTF.

This clone was observed once. The V and J genes are TRBV28 and TRBJ1-1; D remains ambiguous. Germline V lookup: CDR1 MDHEN, CDR2 SYDVKM. Trimming removed 5 bases from V and 11 bases from J, with 9 bases in between. CDR3 length: 10 residues. The CDR3 DNA is TGTGCCAGCAGTGGGGTATGGGCTTTCTTT. This encodes CASSGVWAFF.

The chain couples TRBV28 to TRBJ1-5; perhaps TRBD1 as D (6 bases). Germline V gene lookup returns CDR1 MDHEN and CDR2 SYDVKM. The CDR3 sequence is 15 residues long. Trimming shortened V by 2 bases and J by 2 bases, and 10 bases separated the two germline ends. CDR3 residues: CASSLRGSGNQPQHF. The CDR3 DNA is TGTGCCAGCAGTTTAAGGGGGTCTGGCAATCAGCCCCAGCATTTT.

The chain uses TRBV28 and TRBJ1-2; tentatively, D is TRBD1 (5 bases). The germline V and J ends were trimmed by 8 bases and 8 bases, with 15 bases remaining between them. Germline V gives CDR1 MDHEN, CDR2 SYDVKM. The CDR3 has 12 residues. The CDR3 region has the DNA TGTGCCAGCGTCTCCGGGACGAAGGGCTACACCTTC. Its translation is CASVSGTKGYTF.

The V and J genes are TRBV5-1 and TRBJ2-5, with TRBD2 matching over 13 bases. The germline gives CDR1 SGHRS, CDR2 YFSETQ. The V segment lost 2 bases and the J segment 2 bases; nucleotides outside the gene matches: 3. The CDR3 consists of 16 residues. CDR3 in DNA: TGCGCCAGCAGCTTACCGGGACTAGCGGGGCAAGAGACCCAGTACTTC. It specifies CASSLPGLAGQETQYF.

This chain joins TRBV6-1 and TRBJ2-1; 10 bases agree with TRBD2. CDR3 length: 15 amino acids. The germline V gene has CDR1 MNHNS and CDR2 SASEGT. J gave up 1 base and V 6 bases, and 3 bases lay outside the gene matches. The CDR3 coding sequence is TGTGCCAGCAGGCCGGGACTAGCGTCCTACAATGAGCAGTTCTTC. This codes for CASRPGLASYNEQFF.

The V gene is TRBV9, the J gene TRBJ1-1; the D is unclear. CDR1 is SGDLS and CDR2 is YYNGEE in the germline V gene. The CDR3 runs to 13 residues. Trimming took 1 base from V and 1 from J, leaving 5 bases between them. In nucleotides, the CDR3 is TGTGCCAGCAGCGTATCTTGGAACACTGAAGCTTTCTTT. Protein: CASSVSWNTEAFF.

The chain recombines TRBV20-1 with TRBJ1-2; 7 bases line up with TRBD1. The ends lost 5 bases at V and 6 bases at J; junction bases unmatched: 3. The CDR3 runs to 11 residues. Per germline, CDR1 DFQATT and CDR2 SNEGSKA (reference sequence). The CDR3 sequence is CSALRGDGYTF. In DNA form, the CDR3 reads TGCAGTGCTCTCAGGGGGGATGGCTACACCTTC.

This clone was counted a single time. The chain uses TRBV28 and TRBJ1-4, with D unclear. V was cut by 3 bases and J by 7 bases, with 21 bases left in between. Germline CDR1 reads MDHEN; CDR2 reads SYDVKM. This CDR3 spans 17 amino acids. The CDR3 is CASSFLQEAGEAEKLFF. DNA of the CDR3: TGTGCCAGCAGTTTTTTGCAGGAGGCAGGCGAAGCTGAAAAACTGTTTTTT.

The chain employs TRBV6-5 and TRBJ2-7; TRBD1 might be the D (6 bases). This CDR3 has 16 residues. The germline V and J ends were trimmed by 2 bases and 2 bases, with 16 bases remaining between them. Germline V gives CDR1 MNHEY, CDR2 SVGAGI. CDR3 nucleotide sequence: TGTGCCAGCAGTTACACAGACCCTACAGGGACCTACGAGCAGTACTTC. Translating it yields CASSYTDPTGTYEQYF.

J is TRBJ1-1 and V is TRBV10-3; possible D gene TRBD1, 6 bases. V shed 2 bases and J shed 6 bases, with 25 bases lying between them. CDR1 and CDR2 (germline): ENHRY, SYGVKD. CDR3 length equals 18 residues. As DNA, the CDR3 is TGTGCCATCAGTGAGGCGATTTTCCCGGGGGGCGCCGGGGCTGAAGCTTTCTTT. Translating it yields CAISEAIFPGGAGAEAFF.

The chain employs TRBV15 and TRBJ2-7; the match to TRBD1 covers 9 bases. Germline trimming cut 2 bases from V and 3 bases from J; bases unmatched to any gene: 8. The CDR3 extends over 16 amino acids. Per the germline V gene, CDR1 is LNHNV and CDR2 is YYDKDF (reference sequence). In nucleotides, the CDR3 is TGTGCCACCAGCAGACCCGGGACAGGGAGTTTCTACGAGCAGTACTTC. The encoded protein is CATSRPGTGSFYEQYF. The entire variable domain, with the rest obtained from reference TRBV15 and TRBJ2-7, is as follows: DAMVIQNPRYQVTQFGKPVTLSCSQTLNHNVMYWYQQKSSQAPKLLFHYYDKDFNNEADTPDNFQSRRPNTSFCFLDIRSPGLGDTAMYLCATSRPGTGSFYEQYFGPGTRLTVT.

This chain connects TRBV4-2 to TRBJ2-3, with 9 nucleotides matching TRBD1. CDR1 and CDR2 from the germline V gene are LGHNA and YNFKEQ. The J segment lost 3 bases and the V segment lost 4 bases, leaving 5 bases of the junction unmatched. The CDR3 has 15 amino acids. The CDR3, as DNA: TGTGCCAGCAGCCTGGGACAGGGAGGGACAGATACGCAGTATTTT. Translating gives CASSLGQGGTDTQYF.

This chain joins TRBV5-5 and TRBJ1-2; D gene uncertain. The germline V and J ends were trimmed by 4 bases and 7 bases, with 5 bases remaining between them. Germline-derived CDR1 and CDR2 are SGHKS and YYEKEE (reference sequence). The CDR3 spans 10 residues. As DNA, the CDR3 is TGTGCCAGCAGCCCGGGTGGCTACACCTTC. Its translation is CASSPGGYTF.

This clone occurred once. The chain has TRBV6-1 and TRBJ2-1, with D possibly being TRBD1 (5 bases). The CDR3 length is 13 residues. Deletions cut 7 bases from V and 4 bases from J, with 11 bases between. CDR1 is MNHNS, CDR2 SASEGT, per germline. This CDR3 is CASTYDSYNEQFF. The CDR3 DNA sequence: TGTGCCAGCACCTACGACAGTTACAATGAGCAGTTCTTC.

CDR3 bases: TGTGCCAGTAGTATATCAGGCGGGGGTATCTACGAGCAGTACTTC. Protein sequence: CASSISGGGIYEQYF. This chain joins TRBV19 and TRBJ2-7, with TRBD2 matching over 7 bases. After removal of 2 bases from V and 3 bases from J, the junction contained 7 bases not matched to a gene. Looked up from germline, CDR1 is LNHDA and CDR2 is SQIVND (reference sequence). The CDR3 contains 15 residues.

Note on this clone: At one boundary the junction diverges from the germline segment, which might be a read error. The rearrangement joins TRBV6-5 to TRBJ2-1; TRBD2 agrees at 8 bases. Germline lookup yields CDR1 MNHEY and CDR2 SVGAGI. The CDR3 totals 15 residues. CDR3 residues: CACRPGGRSYNEQFF. CDR3 DNA sequence: TGTGCCTGCAGACCCGGCGGGAGGTCCTACAATGAGCAGTTCTTC.

This sequence joins TRBV5-6 and TRBJ2-7, with 9 bases fitting TRBD1. The CDR3 runs 14 residues. V lost 7 bases to trimming and J lost 2 bases; unmatched junction nucleotides: 7. CDR1 and CDR2 (germline): SGHDT, YYEEEE. The chain's CDR3 is CASGEGQGTYEQYF. CDR3 nucleotides: TGTGCCAGCGGAGAAGGACAGGGGACCTACGAGCAGTACTTC. Complete variable domain (other parts from reference TRBV5-6 and TRBJ2-7): DAGVTQSPTHLIKTRGQQVTLRCSPKSGHDTVSWYQQALGQGPQFIFQYYEEEERQRGNFPDRFSGHQFPNYSSELNVNALLLGDSALYLCASGEGQGTYEQYFGPGTRLTVT.

A single count supports this clone. The chain joins TRBV18 to TRBJ2-5; possible D gene TRBD1, 5 bases. Germline-derived CDR1 and CDR2 are KGHSH and LQKENI. V was cut by 2 bases and J by 0 bases, with 10 bases left in between. The CDR3 length is 15 residues. CDR3 bases: TGTGCCAGCTCACCATTCGTCAGGGACCAAGAGACCCAGTACTTC. It yields the protein CASSPFVRDQETQYF.

The rearrangement joins TRBV6-6 to TRBJ1-1; the D is unclear. V lost 7 bases and J lost 0, with 12 bases in between. Per germline, CDR1 MNHNY and CDR2 SVGAGI (reference sequence). The CDR3 spans 14 residues. CDR3 nucleotide sequence: TGTGCCAGCACCCCCTCGACATTGAACACTGAAGCTTTCTTT. Encoded protein: CASTPSTLNTEAFF.

The chain recombines TRBV27 with TRBJ2-7, with TRBD2 as a possible D gene (6 bases). Trimming took off 2 bases at V and 0 bases at J, with 14 bases between the two ends. Per germline, CDR1 MNHEY and CDR2 SMNVEV (reference sequence). CDR3 length: 16 amino acids. In DNA, the CDR3 is TGTGCCAGCAGTTTAAAAGGCGGCGGGACCTCCTACGAGCAGTACTTC. It specifies CASSLKGGGTSYEQYF.

This chain uses TRBV28 with TRBJ2-5; possibly TRBD1 for D (5 bases). The CDR3 runs to 13 residues. Trimming removed 5 bases from V and 4 bases from J, with 11 bases in between. Per the germline V gene, CDR1 is MDHEN and CDR2 is SYDVKM. CDR3 region: CASSGYRRETQYF. The CDR3 nucleotides read TGTGCCAGCAGTGGCTACAGGAGAGAGACCCAGTACTTC. The whole variable domain, filled in from reference TRBV28 and TRBJ2-5, reads DVKVTQSSRYLVKRTGEKVFLECVQDMDHENMFWYRQDPGLGLRLIYFSYDVKMKEKGDIPEGYSVSREKKERFSLILESASTNQTSMYLCASSGYRRETQYFGPGTRLLVL.